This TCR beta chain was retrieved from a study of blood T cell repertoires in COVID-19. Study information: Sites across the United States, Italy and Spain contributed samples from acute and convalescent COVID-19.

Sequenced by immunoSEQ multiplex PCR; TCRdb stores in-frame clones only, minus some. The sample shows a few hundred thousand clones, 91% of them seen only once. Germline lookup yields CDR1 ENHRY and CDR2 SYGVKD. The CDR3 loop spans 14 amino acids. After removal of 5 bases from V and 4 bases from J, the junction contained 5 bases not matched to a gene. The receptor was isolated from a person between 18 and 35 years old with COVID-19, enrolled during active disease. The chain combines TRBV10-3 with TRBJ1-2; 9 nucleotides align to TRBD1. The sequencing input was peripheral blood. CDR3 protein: CAISPGQGAYGYTF. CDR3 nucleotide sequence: TGTGCCATCAGTCCGGGACAGGGAGCCTATGGCTACACCTTC.